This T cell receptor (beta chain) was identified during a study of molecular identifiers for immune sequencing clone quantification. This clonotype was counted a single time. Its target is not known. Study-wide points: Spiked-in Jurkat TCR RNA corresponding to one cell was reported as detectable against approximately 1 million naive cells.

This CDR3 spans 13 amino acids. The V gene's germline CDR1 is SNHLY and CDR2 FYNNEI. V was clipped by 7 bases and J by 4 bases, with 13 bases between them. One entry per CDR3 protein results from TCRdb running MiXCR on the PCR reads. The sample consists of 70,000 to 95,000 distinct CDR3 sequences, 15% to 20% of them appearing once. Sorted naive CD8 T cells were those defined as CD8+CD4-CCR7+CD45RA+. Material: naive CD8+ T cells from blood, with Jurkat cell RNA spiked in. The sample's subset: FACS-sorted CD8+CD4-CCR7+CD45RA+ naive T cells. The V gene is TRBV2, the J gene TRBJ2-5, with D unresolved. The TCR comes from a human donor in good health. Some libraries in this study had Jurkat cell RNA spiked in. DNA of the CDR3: TGTGCCAGCAAGGTGGGGTCTAGAGAGACCCAGTACTTC. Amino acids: CASKVGSRETQYF.